The present TCR beta chain was sequenced within a study of CD8+CD57+ T cells in acquired aplastic anemia. About the research overall: Sorted CD4+ and CD8+ cells yielded 3 to 3.5 ug of DNA on average.

Genomic DNA acted as the template from which TCR beta VDJ combination and CDR3 sequence profiling were carried out. MiXCR was run by TCRdb on the reads, yielding one entry per CDR3 protein. The sample yields 130,000 or so distinct CDR3 sequences, 40% seen once. Study-wide findings and caveats: Patients and controls had in common twenty-nine CD8+ CDR3 sequences.

Concerning this clonotype: Its antigen is currently unknown.

Individuals selected for sequencing had exhibited CD8+CD57+ cell expansion on flow cytometry. Severe acquired aplastic anemia was the diagnosis recorded for all patients. Blood sampling was performed on the patients, and none of them had received therapy by then. V shed 6 bases and J shed 8 bases, with 8 bases lying between them. Per germline, CDR1 SNHLY and CDR2 FYNNEI. The CDR3 runs to 12 residues. What was sequenced was sorted CD4+, CD8+, or CD8+CD57+ T cells (not recorded which) from PBMCs. This TCR derives from a human donor with aplastic anemia. The V gene is TRBV2, the J gene TRBJ1-6, with D unclear. The CDR3 DNA is TGTGCCAGCAGGACATACTATTCACCCCTCCACTTT. Its protein is CASRTYYSPLHF. Filled out from reference TRBV2 and TRBJ1-6, the complete variable domain reads EPEVTQTPSHQVTQMGQEVILRCVPISNHLYFYWYRQILGQKVEFLVSFYNNEISEKSEIFDDQFSVERPDGSNFTLKIRSTKLEDSAMYFCASRTYYSPLHFGNGTRLTVT.